The rows below give T cell receptor beta chains drawn from one sample of a study of neurological immune-mediated disorders. TCRdb redid the calling of the 5' RACE reads with MiXCR, one entry per CDR3 protein. Of approximately 27,000 distinct CDR3 sequences listed, around a quarter were seen once; the top ten hold 30%. The sample comprised CD4+ T cells from blood. The receptors come from a man in his fifties with HTLV-1-associated myelopathy (HAM/TSP). Each CDR3 is given with its conserved first and last residue. The D gene is left open where the match is weak. The size field is filled for only some rows; it gives once, few, many or a size class.

abundance	v_gene	d_gene	j_gene	CDR3aa	CDR3nt
many	TRBV6-5	NA	TRBJ1-1	CASNFEGRNTEAFF	TGTGCCAGCAATTTTGAGGGTCGGAACACTGAAGCTTTCTTT
NA	TRBV12-3/TRBV12-4	TRBD2	TRBJ2-2	CASSMTSGSTGELFF	TGTGCCAGCAGTATGACTAGCGGGAGCACCGGGGAGCTGTTTTTT
few	TRBV6-5	TRBD1	TRBJ2-7	CASSYRDSSYEQYF	TGTGCCAGCAGTTACCGGGACAGCTCCTACGAGCAGTACTTC
many	TRBV7-2	TRBD2	TRBJ2-7	CASSFPRGGYEQYF	TGTGCCAGCAGCTTCCCTCGGGGGGGATACGAGCAGTACTTC
many	TRBV5-1	NA	TRBJ2-5	CASSILGQETQYF	TGCGCCAGCAGCATTCTAGGCCAGGAGACCCAGTACTTC
many	TRBV7-2	NA	TRBJ1-2	CASSSEGVGGYTF	TGTGCCAGCAGCTCAGAGGGTGTTGGTGGCTACACCTTC
many	TRBV29-1	NA	TRBJ1-1	CSVEGQPALTEAFF	TGCAGCGTTGAAGGACAGCCTGCCCTCACTGAAGCTTTCTTT
many	TRBV18	NA	TRBJ1-5	CASSPRELTAMPQHF	TGTGCCAGCTCACCACGAGAACTGACGGCTATGCCCCAGCATTTT
many	TRBV5-1	TRBD1	TRBJ2-1	CASSSGQGGMDEQFF	TGCGCCAGCAGCTCCGGACAGGGGGGTATGGATGAGCAGTTCTTC
NA	TRBV25-1	NA	TRBJ1-2	CASSELGSYTF	TGTGCCAGCAGTGAATTGGGAAGCTACACCTTC
NA	TRBV15	NA	TRBJ2-1	CATSRDGIGANDHFF	TGTGCCACCAGCAGAGACGGAATAGGGGCGAATGATCATTTCTTC
medium-sized	TRBV14	TRBD1	TRBJ2-7	CASSRGQGRAYEQYF	TGTGCCAGCAGCCGCGGACAGGGACGAGCCTACGAGCAGTACTTC
many	TRBV9	NA	TRBJ1-1	CASSTIMNTEAFF	TGTGCCAGCAGCACAATTATGAACACTGAAGCTTTCTTT
many	TRBV24-1	NA	TRBJ2-2	CATSDTGGWDRPNTGELFF	TGTGCCACCAGTGATACGGGGGGTTGGGACAGGCCCAACACCGGGGAGCTGTTTTTT
many	TRBV20-1	TRBD1	TRBJ1-2	CSAPVRQGNYGYTF	TGCAGTGCTCCCGTACGACAGGGCAACTATGGCTACACCTTC
many	TRBV11-2	NA	TRBJ1-4	CASSSGGEKLFF	TGTGCCAGCAGCTCCGGCGGTGAAAAACTGTTTTTT
many	TRBV7-2	TRBD1	TRBJ2-2	CASRGGGQGNTGELFF	TGTGCCAGCAGGGGGGGGGGACAGGGTAACACCGGGGAGCTGTTTTTT
NA	TRBV5-1	TRBD2	TRBJ2-1	CASRDAGGGFSEQFF	TGCGCCAGCAGAGACGCGGGGGGCGGTTTCAGTGAGCAGTTCTTC
NA	TRBV2	NA	TRBJ2-4	CASSEGTERAKNIQYF	TGTGCCAGCAGTGAAGGGACAGAAAGAGCCAAAAACATTCAGTACTTC
many	TRBV4-1	NA	TRBJ1-5	CASSPSGLNQPQHF	TGCGCCAGCAGCCCCTCCGGGCTCAATCAGCCCCAGCATTTT
many	TRBV3-1	NA	TRBJ2-5	CASSQDEGGTQYF	TGTGCCAGCAGCCAAGATGAGGGGGGGACCCAGTACTTC
many	TRBV5-1	TRBD2	TRBJ2-3	CASSSGLAAGSTDTQYF	TGCGCCAGCAGCTCTGGACTAGCGGCAGGAAGCACAGATACGCAGTATTTT
many	TRBV7-2	NA	TRBJ2-3	CASSPDSLGTDTQYF	TGTGCCAGCAGCCCTGACTCGCTGGGGACAGATACGCAGTATTTT
many	TRBV7-6	NA	TRBJ2-7	CASSLGGALAITEQYF	TGTGCCAGCAGCTTAGGGGGCGCACTAGCTATTACGGAGCAGTACTTC
many	TRBV7-3	NA	TRBJ1-1	CASSSQQNTEAFF	TGTGCCAGCAGCAGCCAGCAGAACACTGAAGCTTTCTTT
NA	TRBV7-2	TRBD1	TRBJ1-5	CAISPDRGNQLQHF	TGTGCCATCAGCCCGGACAGGGGTAATCAGCTCCAGCATTTT
many	TRBV7-6	NA	TRBJ2-1	CASSLRGRSLFNEQFF	TGTGCCAGCAGCTTACGCGGTCGGTCCCTTTTCAATGAGCAGTTCTTC
many	TRBV9	NA	TRBJ1-2	CASSLDLGGYTF	TGTGCCAGCAGCTTAGACTTGGGTGGCTACACCTTC
NA	TRBV3-1	NA	TRBJ2-1	CASSQDLGQKTYNEQFF	TGTGCCAGCAGCCAAGATCTAGGCCAAAAGACCTACAATGAGCAGTTCTTC